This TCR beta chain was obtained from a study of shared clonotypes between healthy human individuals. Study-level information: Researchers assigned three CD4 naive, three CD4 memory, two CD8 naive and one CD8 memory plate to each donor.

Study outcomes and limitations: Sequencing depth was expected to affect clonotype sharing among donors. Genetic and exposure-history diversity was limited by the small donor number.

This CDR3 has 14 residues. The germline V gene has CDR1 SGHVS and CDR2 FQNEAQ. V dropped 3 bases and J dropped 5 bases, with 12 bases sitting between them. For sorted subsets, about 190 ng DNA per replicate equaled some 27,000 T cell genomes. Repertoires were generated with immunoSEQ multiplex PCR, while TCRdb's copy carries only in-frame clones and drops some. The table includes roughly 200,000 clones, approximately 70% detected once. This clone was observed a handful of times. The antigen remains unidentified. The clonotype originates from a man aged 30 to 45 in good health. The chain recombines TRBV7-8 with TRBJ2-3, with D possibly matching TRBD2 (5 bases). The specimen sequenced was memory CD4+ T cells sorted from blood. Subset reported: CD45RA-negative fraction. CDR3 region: CASSLFRGRDTQYF. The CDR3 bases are TGTGCCAGCAGCTTGTTCCGCGGGCGAGATACGCAGTATTTT.